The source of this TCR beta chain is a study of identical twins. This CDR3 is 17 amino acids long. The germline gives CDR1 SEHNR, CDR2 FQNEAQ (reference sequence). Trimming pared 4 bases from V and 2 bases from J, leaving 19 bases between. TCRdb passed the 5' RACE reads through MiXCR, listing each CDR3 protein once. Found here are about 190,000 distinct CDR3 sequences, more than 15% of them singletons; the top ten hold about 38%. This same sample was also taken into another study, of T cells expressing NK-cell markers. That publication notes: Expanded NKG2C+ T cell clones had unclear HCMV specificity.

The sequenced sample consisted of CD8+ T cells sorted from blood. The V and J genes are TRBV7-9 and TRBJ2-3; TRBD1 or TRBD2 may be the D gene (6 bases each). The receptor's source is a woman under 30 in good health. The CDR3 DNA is TGTGCCAGCAGCTCCTCGGTCTCGGGGGCGTCCACAGATACGCAGTATTTT. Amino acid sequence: CASSSSVSGASTDTQYF.